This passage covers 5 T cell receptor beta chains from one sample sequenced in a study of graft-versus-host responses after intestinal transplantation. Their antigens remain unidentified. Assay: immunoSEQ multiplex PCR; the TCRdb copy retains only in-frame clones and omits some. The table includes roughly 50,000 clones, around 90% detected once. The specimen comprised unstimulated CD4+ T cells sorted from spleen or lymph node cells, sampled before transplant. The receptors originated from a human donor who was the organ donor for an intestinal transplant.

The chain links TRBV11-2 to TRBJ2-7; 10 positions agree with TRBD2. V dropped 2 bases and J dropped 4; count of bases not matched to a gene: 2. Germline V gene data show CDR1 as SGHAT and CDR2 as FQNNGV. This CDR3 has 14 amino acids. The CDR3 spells CASSLLAGVYEQYF. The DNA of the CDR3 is TGTGCCAGCAGCTTACTAGCGGGAGTTTACGAGCAGTACTTC. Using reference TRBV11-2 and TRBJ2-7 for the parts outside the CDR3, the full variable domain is EAGVAQSPRYKIIEKRQSVAFWCNPISGHATLYWYQQILGQGPKLLIQFQNNGVVDDSQLPKDRFSAERLKGVDSTLKIQPAKLEDSAVYLCASSLLAGVYEQYFGPGTRLTVT.

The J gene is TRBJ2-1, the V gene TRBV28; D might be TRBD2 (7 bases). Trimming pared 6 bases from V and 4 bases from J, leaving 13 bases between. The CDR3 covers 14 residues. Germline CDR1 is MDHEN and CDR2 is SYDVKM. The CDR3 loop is CASRGGGTYNEQFF. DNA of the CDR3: TGTGCCAGCAGGGGAGGGGGGACATACAATGAGCAGTTCTTC. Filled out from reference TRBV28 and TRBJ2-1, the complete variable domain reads DVKVTQSSRYLVKRTGEKVFLECVQDMDHENMFWYRQDPGLGLRLIYFSYDVKMKEKGDIPEGYSVSREKKERFSLILESASTNQTSMYLCASRGGGTYNEQFFGPGTRLTVL.

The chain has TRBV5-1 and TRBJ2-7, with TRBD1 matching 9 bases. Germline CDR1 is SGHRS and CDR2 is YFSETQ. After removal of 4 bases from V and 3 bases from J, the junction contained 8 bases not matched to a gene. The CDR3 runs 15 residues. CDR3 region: CASSTTSTGGYEQYF. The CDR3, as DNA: TGCGCCAGCAGCACAACTTCGACAGGGGGCTACGAGCAGTACTTC.

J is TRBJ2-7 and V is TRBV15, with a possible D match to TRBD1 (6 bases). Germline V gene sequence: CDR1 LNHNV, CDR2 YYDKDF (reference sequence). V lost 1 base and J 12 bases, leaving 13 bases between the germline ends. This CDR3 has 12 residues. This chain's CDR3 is CATSRGADRRYF. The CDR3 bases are TGTGCCACCAGCAGAGGTGCGGACAGAAGGTACTTC. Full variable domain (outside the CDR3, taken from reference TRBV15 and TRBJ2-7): DAMVIQNPRYQVTQFGKPVTLSCSQTLNHNVMYWYQQKSSQAPKLLFHYYDKDFNNEADTPDNFQSRRPNTSFCFLDIRSPGLGDTAMYLCATSRGADRRYFGPGTRLTVT.

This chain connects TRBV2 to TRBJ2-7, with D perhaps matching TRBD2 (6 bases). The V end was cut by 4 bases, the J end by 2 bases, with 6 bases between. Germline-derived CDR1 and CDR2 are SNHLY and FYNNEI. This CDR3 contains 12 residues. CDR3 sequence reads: CASSGTTYEQYF. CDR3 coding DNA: TGTGCCAGCAGTGGGACTACCTACGAGCAGTACTTC.